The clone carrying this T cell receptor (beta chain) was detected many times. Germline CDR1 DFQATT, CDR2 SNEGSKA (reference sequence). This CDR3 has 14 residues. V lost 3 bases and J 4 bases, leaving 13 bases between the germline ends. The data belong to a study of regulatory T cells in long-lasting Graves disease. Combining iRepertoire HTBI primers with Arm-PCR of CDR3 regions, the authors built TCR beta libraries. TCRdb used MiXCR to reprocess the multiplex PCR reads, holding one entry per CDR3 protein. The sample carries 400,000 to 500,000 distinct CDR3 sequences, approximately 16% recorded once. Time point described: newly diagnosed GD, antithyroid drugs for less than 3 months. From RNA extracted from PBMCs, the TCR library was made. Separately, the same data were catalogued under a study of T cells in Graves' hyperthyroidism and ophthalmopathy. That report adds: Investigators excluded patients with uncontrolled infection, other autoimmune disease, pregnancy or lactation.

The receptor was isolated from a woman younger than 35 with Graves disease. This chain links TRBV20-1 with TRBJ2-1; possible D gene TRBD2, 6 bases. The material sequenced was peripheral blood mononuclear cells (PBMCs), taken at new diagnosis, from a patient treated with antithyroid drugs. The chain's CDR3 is CSASDGSGYNEQFF. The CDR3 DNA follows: TGCAGTGCTAGTGACGGGAGTGGGTACAATGAGCAGTTCTTC.